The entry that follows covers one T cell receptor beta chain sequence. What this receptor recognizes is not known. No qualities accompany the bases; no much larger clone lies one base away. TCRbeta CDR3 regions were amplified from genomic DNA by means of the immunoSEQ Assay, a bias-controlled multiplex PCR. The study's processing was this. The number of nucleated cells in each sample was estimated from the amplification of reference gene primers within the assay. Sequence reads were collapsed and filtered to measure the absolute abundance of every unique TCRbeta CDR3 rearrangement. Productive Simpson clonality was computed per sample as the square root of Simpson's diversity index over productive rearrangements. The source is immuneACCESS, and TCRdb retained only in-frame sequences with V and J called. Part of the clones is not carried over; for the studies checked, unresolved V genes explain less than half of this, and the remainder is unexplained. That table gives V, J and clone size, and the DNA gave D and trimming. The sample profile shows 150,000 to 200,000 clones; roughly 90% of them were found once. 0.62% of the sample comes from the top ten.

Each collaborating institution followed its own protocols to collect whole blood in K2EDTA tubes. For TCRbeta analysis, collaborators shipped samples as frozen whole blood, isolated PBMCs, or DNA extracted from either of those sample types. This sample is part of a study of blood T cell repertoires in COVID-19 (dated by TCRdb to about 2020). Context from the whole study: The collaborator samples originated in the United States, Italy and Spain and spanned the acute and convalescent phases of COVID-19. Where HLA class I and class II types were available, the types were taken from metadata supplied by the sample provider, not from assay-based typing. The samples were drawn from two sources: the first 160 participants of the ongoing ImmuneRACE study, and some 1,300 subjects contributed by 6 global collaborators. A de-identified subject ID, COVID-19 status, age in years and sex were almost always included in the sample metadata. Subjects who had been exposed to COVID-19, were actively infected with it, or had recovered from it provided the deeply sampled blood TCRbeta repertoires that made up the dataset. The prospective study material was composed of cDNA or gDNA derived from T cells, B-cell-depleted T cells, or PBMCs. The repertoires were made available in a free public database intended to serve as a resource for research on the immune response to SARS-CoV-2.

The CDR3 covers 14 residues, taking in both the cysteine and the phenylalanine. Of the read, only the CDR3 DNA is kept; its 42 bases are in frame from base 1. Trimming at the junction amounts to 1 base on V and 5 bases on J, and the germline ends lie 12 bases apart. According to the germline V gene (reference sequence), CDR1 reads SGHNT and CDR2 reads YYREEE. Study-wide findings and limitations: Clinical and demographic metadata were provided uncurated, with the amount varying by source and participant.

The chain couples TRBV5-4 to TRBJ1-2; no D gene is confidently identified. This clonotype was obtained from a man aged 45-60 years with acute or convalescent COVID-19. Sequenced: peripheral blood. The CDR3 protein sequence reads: CASSLQADLYGYTF. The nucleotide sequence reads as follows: TGTGCCAGCAGCTTGCAAGCCGATTTATATGGCTACACCTTC.